This T cell receptor beta chain was identified in a study of blood T cell repertoires in COVID-19. Whole-study context: The study drew acute and convalescent COVID-19 samples from the United States, Italy and Spain. PBMCs, B-cell-depleted T cells, or T cells provided the cDNA or gDNA that made up the material.

Authors' processing steps: Nucleated cell number was recorded as an estimate derived from reference gene primer amplification. Sequencing was performed with immunoSEQ multiplex PCR; in TCRdb, only in-frame clones are kept and a portion is missing. V and J calls and clone size come straight from that table; D and trimming were deduced from the DNA. Of approximately 67,000 clones in the sample, around nine tenths were seen once. The CDR3 length is 14 residues. The junction had 13 bases not matched to a gene; V was cut back by 1 base and J by 19 bases. Germline lookup yields CDR1 SGHAT and CDR2 FQDESV (reference sequence).

The chain couples TRBV11-1 to TRBJ2-6; 7 nucleotides align to TRBD1. Sequenced material: peripheral blood. The TCR comes from a woman older than 75 with acute or convalescent COVID-19. CDR3 residues: CASSLVADRTPFTF. The DNA for the CDR3 is TGTGCCAGCAGCTTAGTTGCGGACAGGACCCCCTTTACTTTC.